The sample holds a few counts of the clone carrying this T cell receptor beta chain. The CDR3 is 14 residues long. With 5 bases removed from V and 8 bases from J, the gap between germline ends came to 16 bases. Germline V CDR1 and CDR2: MNHEY, SMNVEV (reference sequence). MiXCR was run by TCRdb on the 5' RACE reads, yielding one entry per CDR3 protein. The table records 700,000 or so distinct CDR3 sequences, around 20% of them present only once. This record belongs to a study of identical twins. This same sample was also taken into another study, of T cells expressing NK-cell markers.

The chain links TRBV27 to TRBJ2-1; possibly TRBD2 for D (6 bases). Sequencing was performed on PBMCs. This clonotype was obtained from a woman in her late teens or twenties in good health. CDR3 sequence (DNA): TGTGCCAGCAGTCCGGGGGACTGGGACCATGAGCAGTTCTTC. This codes for CASSPGDWDHEQFF.